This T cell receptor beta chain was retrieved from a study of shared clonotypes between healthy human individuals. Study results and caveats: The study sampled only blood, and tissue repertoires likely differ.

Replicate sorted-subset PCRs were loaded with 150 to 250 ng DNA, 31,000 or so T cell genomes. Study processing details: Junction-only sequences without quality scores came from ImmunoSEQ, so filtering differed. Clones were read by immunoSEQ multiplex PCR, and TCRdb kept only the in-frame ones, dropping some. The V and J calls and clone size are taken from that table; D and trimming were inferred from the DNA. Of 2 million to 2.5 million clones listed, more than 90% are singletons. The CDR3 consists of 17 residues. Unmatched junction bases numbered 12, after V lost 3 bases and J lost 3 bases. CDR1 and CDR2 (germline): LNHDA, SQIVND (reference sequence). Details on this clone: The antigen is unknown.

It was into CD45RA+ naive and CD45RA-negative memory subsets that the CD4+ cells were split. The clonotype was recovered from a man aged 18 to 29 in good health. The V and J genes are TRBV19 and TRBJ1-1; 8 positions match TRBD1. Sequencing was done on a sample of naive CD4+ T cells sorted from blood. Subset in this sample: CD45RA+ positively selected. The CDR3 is CASSIGQGRAGDTEAFF. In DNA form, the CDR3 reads TGTGCCAGTAGTATTGGACAGGGACGTGCGGGTGACACTGAAGCTTTCTTT.